Shown below are 10 T cell receptor beta chains from a single sample sequenced in a study of OX40 agonist ivuxolimab in advanced cancers. The table came from immunoSEQ multiplex PCR; TCRdb's copy has only in-frame clones and leaves some out. The top ten hold about 1.7% of the sample, which has some 50,000 clones, 82% seen once. This specimen was CD4+ or CD8+ T cells sorted from blood, taken in a trial of the OX40 agonist ivuxolimab. These receptors all come from an adult with an advanced solid tumor such as melanoma, head and neck, liver or kidney cancer.

J is TRBJ1-2 and V is TRBV28; 7 nucleotides line up with TRBD1. V lost 3 bases, J lost 8 bases, and 3 bases stayed unmatched. Germline values: CDR1 MDHEN, CDR2 SYDVKM. The CDR3 is made up of 12 amino acids. The CDR3 sequence is CASSLRQGGYTF. The DNA of the CDR3 is TGTGCCAGCAGTTTGAGACAGGGAGGCTACACCTTC.

The chain couples TRBV6-5 to TRBJ2-5; D call uncertain. Trimming took 6 bases from V and 5 from J, leaving 16 bases between them. The CDR3 covers 14 residues. Germline V gives CDR1 MNHEY, CDR2 SVGAGI. For the CDR3, the DNA is TGTGCCAGCAGCCACCCGGGCCAACCCGAGACCCAGTACTTC. Translation: CASSHPGQPETQYF.

V and J are TRBV7-6 and TRBJ1-1; D remains unclear. Germline V gene sequence: CDR1 SGHVS, CDR2 FNYEAQ. V lost 6 bases and J 1 base, leaving 21 bases between the germline ends. The CDR3 loop spans 17 amino acids. CDR3 sequence: CASSSTFRPHANTEAFF. Here the CDR3 DNA reads TGTGCCAGCAGTTCAACGTTCAGGCCACATGCGAACACTGAAGCTTTCTTT.

This chain links TRBV7-2 with TRBJ2-1; D is uncertain. CDR1 is SGHTA and CDR2 is FQGNSA in the germline V gene. V was trimmed by 5 bases and J by 9 bases, leaving 11 bases between them. The CDR3 has 12 residues. CDR3 DNA: TGTGCCAGCAGCCCCCCTCAGCCTGAGCAGTTCTTC. Its protein product is CASSPPQPEQFF.

The chain has TRBV15 and TRBJ2-1; D uncertain. Looked up from germline, CDR1 is LNHNV and CDR2 is YYDKDF (reference sequence). Trimming cost V 0 bases and J 0 bases, with 9 bases left between them. CDR3 length: 16 amino acids. The DNA of the CDR3 is TGTGCCACCAGCAGAGACCCTACCGACTCCTACAATGAGCAGTTCTTC. Translation gives CATSRDPTDSYNEQFF.

This chain connects TRBV7-9 to TRBJ1-2; D remains unclear. Germline CDR1 reads SEHNR; CDR2 reads FQNEAQ (reference sequence). The CDR3 is 13 residues long. Trimming shortened V by 5 bases and J by 3 bases, and 10 bases separated the two germline ends. Here the CDR3 DNA reads TGTGCCAGCAGCCCCACCGACTACTATGGCTACACCTTC. Amino acid sequence: CASSPTDYYGYTF.

A remark on this clone: The same CDR3 arises from other DNA sequences in this sample as well. The rearrangement uses TRBV30 and TRBJ1-5; D perhaps matches TRBD1 (5 bases). V lost 2 bases to trimming and J lost 3 bases, with 14 bases between them. The CDR3 is 15 amino acids. Germline-derived CDR1 and CDR2 are GTSNPN and SVGIG (reference sequence). The CDR3 reads CAWSPGARNNQPQHF. CDR3 nucleotide sequence: TGTGCCTGGAGTCCTGGGGCCAGAAACAATCAGCCCCAGCATTTT.

This clone showed up just a few times. The chain is built from TRBV5-1 and TRBJ2-2, with a weak D call TRBD2 (6 bases). Trimming shortened V by 2 bases and J by 2 bases, and 10 bases separated the two germline ends. The V gene's germline CDR1 is SGHRS and CDR2 YFSETQ. The CDR3 extends over 15 amino acids. CDR3 in amino acids: CASSLGGINTGELFF. The CDR3 coding sequence is TGCGCCAGCAGCTTAGGAGGGATCAACACCGGGGAGCTGTTTTTT.

The rearrangement uses TRBV5-6 and TRBJ1-2, with no clear D. Germline values: CDR1 SGHDT, CDR2 YYEEEE. The CDR3 is 15 residues long. V was cut by 1 base and J by 5 bases, with 15 bases left in between. As DNA, the CDR3 is TGTGCCAGCAGCTTGACGACGACTGACCTATATGGCTACACCTTC. This encodes CASSLTTTDLYGYTF.

This clone turned up a few times. V usage is TRBV19 and J usage is TRBJ1-1; D gene uncertain. CDR1 is LNHDA, CDR2 SQIVND, per germline (reference sequence). Trimming took 7 bases from V and 1 from J, leaving 10 bases between them. This CDR3 spans 13 amino acids. The CDR3 here is CASKGSGNTEAFF. CDR3 DNA sequence: TGTGCCAGTAAGGGCTCTGGGAACACTGAAGCTTTCTTT.